This T cell receptor beta chain was captured by sequencing in a study of T cell responses to AZD1222 COVID-19 vaccine. Study-level points and caveats: Repertoires in all cases were sampled only once the peak T cell response had passed.

The germline V and J ends were trimmed by 5 bases and 7 bases, with 18 bases remaining between them. The germline gives CDR1 SGHTA, CDR2 FQGNSA. This CDR3 has 15 residues. Method: immunoSEQ multiplex PCR; TCRdb's copy keeps in-frame clones and lacks some. The table lists roughly 120,000 clones, around 85% of them singletons, with 3.5% to 5% in the top ten. With regard to this clone: Its antigen is not identified.

V and J are TRBV7-2 and TRBJ1-5, with D maybe TRBD1 (6 bases). The TCR originated in an adult who received the AZD1222 COVID-19 vaccine. Sequencing used peripheral blood, obtained 28 days after the second AZD1222 dose. CDR3 nucleotide sequence: TGTGCCAGCAGCGTAGTCGGGGGCACCTTGCAGCCCCAGCATTTT. Its translation is CASSVVGGTLQPQHF. The full variable domain, completed using reference TRBV7-2 and TRBJ1-5, is GAGVSQSPSNKVTEKGKDVELRCDPISGHTALYWYRQSLGQGLEFLIYFQGNSAPDKSGLPSDRFSAERTGGSVSTLTIQRTQQEDSAVYLCASSVVGGTLQPQHFGDGTRLSIL.